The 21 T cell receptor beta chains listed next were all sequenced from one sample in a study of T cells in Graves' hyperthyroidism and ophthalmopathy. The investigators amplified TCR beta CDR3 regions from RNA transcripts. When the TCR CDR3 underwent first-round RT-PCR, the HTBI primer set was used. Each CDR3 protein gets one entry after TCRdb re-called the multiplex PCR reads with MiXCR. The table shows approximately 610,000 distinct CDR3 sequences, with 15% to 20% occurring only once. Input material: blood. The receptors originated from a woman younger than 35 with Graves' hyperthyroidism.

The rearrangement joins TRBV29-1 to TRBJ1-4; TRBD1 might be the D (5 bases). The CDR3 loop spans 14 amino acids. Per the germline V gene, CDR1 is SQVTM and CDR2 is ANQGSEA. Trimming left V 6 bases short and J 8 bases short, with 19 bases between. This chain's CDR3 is CSVGIDSPSEKLFF. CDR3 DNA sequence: TGCAGCGTAGGAATTGACAGTCCTTCCGAAAAACTGTTTTTT.

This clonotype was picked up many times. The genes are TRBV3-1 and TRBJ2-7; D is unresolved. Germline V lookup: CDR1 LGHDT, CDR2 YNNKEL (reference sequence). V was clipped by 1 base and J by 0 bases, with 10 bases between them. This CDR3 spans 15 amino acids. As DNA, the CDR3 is TGTGCCAGCAGCCAAGTGCCAGGCTACTCCTACGAGCAGTACTTC. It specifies CASSQVPGYSYEQYF.

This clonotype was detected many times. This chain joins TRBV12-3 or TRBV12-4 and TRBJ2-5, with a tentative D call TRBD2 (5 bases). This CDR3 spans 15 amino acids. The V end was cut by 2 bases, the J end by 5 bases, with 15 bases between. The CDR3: CASSLSSGMGETQYF. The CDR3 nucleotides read TGTGCCAGCAGTTTATCTTCCGGGATGGGGGAGACCCAGTACTTC.

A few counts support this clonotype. CDR3 DNA: TGCAGTGCTAGAGCGGGGGACAGCTTAGTTGAAGCTTTCTTT. Encoded protein: CSARAGDSLVEAFF. This chain links TRBV20-1 with TRBJ1-1; 7 bases agree with TRBD1. The CDR3 is 14 amino acids. V shed 1 base and J 7 bases; nucleotides not matched to a gene: 9. Germline values: CDR1 DFQATT, CDR2 SNEGSKA (reference sequence).

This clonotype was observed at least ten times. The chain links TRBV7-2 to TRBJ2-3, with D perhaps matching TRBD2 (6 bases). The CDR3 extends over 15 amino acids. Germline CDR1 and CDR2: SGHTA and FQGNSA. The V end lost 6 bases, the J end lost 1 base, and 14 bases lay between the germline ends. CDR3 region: CASRPPGGGTDTQYF. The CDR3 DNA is TGTGCCAGCAGACCGCCTGGCGGGGGCACAGATACGCAGTATTTT.

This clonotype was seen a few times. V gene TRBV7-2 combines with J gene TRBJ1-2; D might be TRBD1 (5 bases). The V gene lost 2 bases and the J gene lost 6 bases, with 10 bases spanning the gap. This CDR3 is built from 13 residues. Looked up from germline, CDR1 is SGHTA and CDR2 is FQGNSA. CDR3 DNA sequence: TGTGCCAGCAGCTTACATGGGGCAGATGGCTACACCTTC. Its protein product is CASSLHGADGYTF. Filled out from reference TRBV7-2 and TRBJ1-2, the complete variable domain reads GAGVSQSPSNKVTEKGKDVELRCDPISGHTALYWYRQSLGQGLEFLIYFQGNSAPDKSGLPSDRFSAERTGGSVSTLTIQRTQQEDSAVYLCASSLHGADGYTFGSGTRLTVV.

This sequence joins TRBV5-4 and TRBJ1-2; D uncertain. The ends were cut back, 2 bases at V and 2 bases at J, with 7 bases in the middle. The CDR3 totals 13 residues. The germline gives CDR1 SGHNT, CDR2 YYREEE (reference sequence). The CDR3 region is CASSFERNYGYTF. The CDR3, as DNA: TGTGCCAGCAGCTTCGAACGGAACTATGGCTACACCTTC. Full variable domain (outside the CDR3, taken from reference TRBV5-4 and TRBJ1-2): ETGVTQSPTHLIKTRGQQVTLRCSSQSGHNTVSWYQQALGQGPQFIFQYYREEENGRGNFPPRFSGLQFPNYSSELNVNALELDDSALYLCASSFERNYGYTFGSGTRLTVV.

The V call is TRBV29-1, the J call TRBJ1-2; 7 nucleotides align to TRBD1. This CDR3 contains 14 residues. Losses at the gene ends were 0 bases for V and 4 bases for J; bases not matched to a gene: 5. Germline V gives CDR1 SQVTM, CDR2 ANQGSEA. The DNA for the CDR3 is TGCAGCGTTGAAGATCTAGCAGGGGGCTATGGCTACACCTTC. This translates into CSVEDLAGGYGYTF. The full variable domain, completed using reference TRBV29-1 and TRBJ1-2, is SAVISQKPSRDICQRGTSLTIQCQVDSQVTMMFWYRQQPGQSLTLIATANQGSEATYESGFVIDKFPISRPNLTFSTLTVSNMSPEDSSIYLCSVEDLAGGYGYTFGSGTRLTVV.

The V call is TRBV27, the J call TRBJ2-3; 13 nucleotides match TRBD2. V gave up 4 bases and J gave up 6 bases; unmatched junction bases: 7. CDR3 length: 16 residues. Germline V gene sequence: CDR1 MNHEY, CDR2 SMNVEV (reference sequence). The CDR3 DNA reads TGTGCCAGCAGTTCACGGGGACTAGCGGGACCGGATACGCAGTATTTT. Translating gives CASSSRGLAGPDTQYF.

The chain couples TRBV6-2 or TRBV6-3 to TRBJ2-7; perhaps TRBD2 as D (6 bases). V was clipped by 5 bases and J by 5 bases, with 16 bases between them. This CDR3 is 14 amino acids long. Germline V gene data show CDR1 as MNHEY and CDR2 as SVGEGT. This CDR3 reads CASSLREPGDEQYF. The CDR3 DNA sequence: TGTGCCAGCAGTCTCCGGGAGCCGGGCGACGAGCAGTACTTC.

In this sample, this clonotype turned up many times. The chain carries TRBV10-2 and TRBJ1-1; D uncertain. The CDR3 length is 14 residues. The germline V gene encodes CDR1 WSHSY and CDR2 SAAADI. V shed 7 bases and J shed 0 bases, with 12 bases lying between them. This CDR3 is CASNEGLVNTEAFF. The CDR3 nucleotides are TGCGCCAGCAACGAGGGCCTAGTGAACACTGAAGCTTTCTTT.

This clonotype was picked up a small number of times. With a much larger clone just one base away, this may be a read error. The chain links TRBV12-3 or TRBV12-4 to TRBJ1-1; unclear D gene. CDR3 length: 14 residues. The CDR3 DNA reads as TGTGCCGGCAGCCCGACAATAGGGAACACTGAAGCTTTCTTT. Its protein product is CAGSPTIGNTEAFF.

The CDR3 loop reads CASSKTSGGAGPQFF. Here the CDR3 DNA reads TGTGCCAGCAGCAAGACTAGCGGGGGGGCCGGGCCCCAGTTCTTC. This chain joins TRBV6-2 or TRBV6-3 and TRBJ2-1; 14 bases are a match to TRBD2. The CDR3 contains 15 residues. J gave up 13 bases and V 6 bases, and 11 bases lay outside the gene matches. Germline V gene lookup returns CDR1 MNHEY and CDR2 SVGEGT.

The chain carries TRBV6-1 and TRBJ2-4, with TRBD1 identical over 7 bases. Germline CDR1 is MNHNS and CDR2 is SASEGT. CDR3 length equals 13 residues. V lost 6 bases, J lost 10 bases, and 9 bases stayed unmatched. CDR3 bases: TGTGCCAGCAGAAACATGGGACAGCAAATTCAGTACTTC. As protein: CASRNMGQQIQYF.

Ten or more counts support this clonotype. The CDR3 nucleotides read TGCAGTGCTAAACTCTCGAGCGGGAGTCTCCAAGAGACCCAGTACTTC. Its translation is CSAKLSSGSLQETQYF. V usage is TRBV20-1 and J usage is TRBJ2-5; 8 bases agree with TRBD2. V was clipped by 4 bases and J by 1 base; unmatched bases: 11. This CDR3 region has 16 residues. Germline CDR1 DFQATT, CDR2 SNEGSKA (reference sequence).

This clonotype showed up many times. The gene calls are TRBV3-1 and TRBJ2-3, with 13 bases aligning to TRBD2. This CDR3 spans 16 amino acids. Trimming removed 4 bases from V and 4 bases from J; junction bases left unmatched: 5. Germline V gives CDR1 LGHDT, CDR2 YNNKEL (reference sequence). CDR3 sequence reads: CASSRGLAGSADTQYF. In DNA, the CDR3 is TGTGCCAGCAGCCGGGGACTAGCGGGGAGTGCAGATACGCAGTATTTT.

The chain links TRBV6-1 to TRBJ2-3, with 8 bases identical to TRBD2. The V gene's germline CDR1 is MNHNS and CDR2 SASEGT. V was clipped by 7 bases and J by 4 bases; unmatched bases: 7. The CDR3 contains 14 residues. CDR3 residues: CASIPSGGADTQYF. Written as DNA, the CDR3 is TGTGCCAGCATACCCAGCGGGGGCGCAGATACGCAGTATTTT.

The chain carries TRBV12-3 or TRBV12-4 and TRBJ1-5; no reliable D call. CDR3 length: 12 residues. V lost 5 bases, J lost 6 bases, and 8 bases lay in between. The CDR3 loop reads CASSAPGQPQHF. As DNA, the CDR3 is TGTGCCAGCAGTGCCCCGGGTCAGCCCCAGCATTTT.

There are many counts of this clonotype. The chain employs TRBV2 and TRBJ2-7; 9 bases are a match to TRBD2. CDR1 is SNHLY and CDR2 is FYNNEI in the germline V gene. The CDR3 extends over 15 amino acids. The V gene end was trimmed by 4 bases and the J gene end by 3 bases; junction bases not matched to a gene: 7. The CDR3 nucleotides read TGTGCCAGCAGTGGCCGCGGGAGGGCCCACTACGAGCAGTACTTC. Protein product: CASSGRGRAHYEQYF.

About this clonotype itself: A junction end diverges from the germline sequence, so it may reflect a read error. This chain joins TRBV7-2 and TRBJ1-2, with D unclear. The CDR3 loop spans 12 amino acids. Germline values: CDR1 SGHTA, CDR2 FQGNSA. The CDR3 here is CASNLVTYGYTF. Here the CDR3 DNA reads TGTGCCAGCAACTTAGTTACCTATGGCTACACCTTC.

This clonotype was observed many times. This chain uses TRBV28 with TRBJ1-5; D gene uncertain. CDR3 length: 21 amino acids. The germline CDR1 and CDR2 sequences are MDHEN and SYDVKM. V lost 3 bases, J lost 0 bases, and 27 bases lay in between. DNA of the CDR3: TGTGCCAGCAGTTTTCAGCCGTACTTTGCCCCCGTTCGAGATAGCAATCAGCCCCAGCATTTT. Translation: CASSFQPYFAPVRDSNQPQHF.